These 10 T cell receptor beta chains share one sample of origin, sequenced in a study of blood T cell repertoires in COVID-19. This table comes from immunoSEQ multiplex PCR, and its TCRdb copy is limited to in-frame clones, with some not included. Here the sample spans about 77,000 clones, roughly 80% being singletons. What was sequenced was peripheral blood. The receptor set was obtained from a woman between 70 and 85 years old with acute or convalescent COVID-19.

The chain couples TRBV6-4 to TRBJ2-1; 10 positions agree with TRBD2. V shed 11 bases and J 7 bases; nucleotides not matched to a gene: 11. The CDR3 is 14 amino acids. Germline V gives CDR1 MRHNA, CDR2 SNTAGT. The CDR3 region has the DNA TGTGCCGTACCGAGCGGGGGGGCCCGGAATGAGCAGTTCTTC. This gives the protein CAVPSGGARNEQFF.

V and J are TRBV19 and TRBJ2-5; tentative D call: TRBD1 (6 bases). The length of the CDR3 is 15 residues. Trimming took 5 bases from V and 4 from J, leaving 17 bases between them. Germline lookup yields CDR1 LNHDA and CDR2 SQIVND (reference sequence). DNA for the CDR3: TGTGCCAGTAGTGCTCCGAACAGGGAAGTAGAGACCCAGTACTTC. Translation: CASSAPNREVETQYF.

The V gene is TRBV19, the J gene TRBJ1-2, with a weak D call TRBD1 (5 bases). V shed 3 bases and J shed 7 bases, with 21 bases lying between them. This CDR3 is built from 16 residues. CDR1 is LNHDA, CDR2 SQIVND, per germline (reference sequence). CDR3 coding DNA: TGTGCCAGTAGTATGGCCGCCGTGCAGGGCAAAGGTGGCTACACCTTC. This translates into CASSMAAVQGKGGYTF. Full variable domain (rest looked up from reference TRBV19 and TRBJ1-2): DGGITQSPKYLFRKEGQNVTLSCEQNLNHDAMYWYRQDPGQGLRLIYYSQIVNDFQKGDIAEGYSVSREKKESFPLTVTSAQKNPTAFYLCASSMAAVQGKGGYTFGSGTRLTVV.

The V call is TRBV7-9, the J call TRBJ2-1; 11 nucleotides line up with TRBD2. V shed 3 bases, J shed 7 bases, and the junction held 8 bases outside the gene matches. This CDR3 contains 16 residues. CDR1 and CDR2 (germline): SEHNR, FQNEAQ (reference sequence). The CDR3 DNA sequence: TGTGCCAGCAGCTTGAAACTAGCGGGGGTAGGGAATGAGCAGTTCTTC. It translates to CASSLKLAGVGNEQFF.

The chain recombines TRBV7-2 with TRBJ1-2, with a tentative D call TRBD1 (6 bases). The CDR3 length is 13 residues. The germline gives CDR1 SGHTA, CDR2 FQGNSA. Trimming took off 6 bases at V and 2 bases at J, with 10 bases between the two ends. The CDR3 DNA reads as TGTGCCAGCAGTCACGACAGGAACTATGGCTACACCTTC. Translation: CASSHDRNYGYTF.

The CDR3 DNA reads as TGTGCCAGCAGTTACAGTCGGACAATTAATTCACCCCTCCACTTT. Residues: CASSYSRTINSPLHF. This chain uses TRBV6-5 with TRBJ1-6, with D maybe TRBD1 (5 bases). Germline values: CDR1 MNHEY, CDR2 SVGAGI. The CDR3 covers 15 residues. V was cut by 2 bases and J by 6 bases, with 11 bases left in between.

This rearrangement joins TRBV24-1 to TRBJ1-5; D is possibly TRBD1 (6 bases). The V end was cut by 12 bases, the J end by 2 bases, with 19 bases between. Germline V gives CDR1 KGHDR, CDR2 SFDVKD. The CDR3 spans 15 residues. The DNA of the CDR3 is TGTGCCGCTCGAGGGGTCTGGGGGCGCAATCAGCCCCAGCATTTT. Translated: CAARGVWGRNQPQHF.

The chain carries TRBV4-1 and TRBJ2-1; TRBD2 agrees at 11 bases. There are 16 residues in the CDR3. Germline CDR1 MGHRA, CDR2 YSYEKL. V was pared by 4 bases and J by 1 base, with 3 bases of the junction left unmatched. The CDR3 region is CASSRLAGGSYNEQFF. The DNA of the CDR3 is TGCGCCAGCAGCCGCCTAGCGGGGGGATCCTACAATGAGCAGTTCTTC.

The chain combines TRBV4-2 with TRBJ2-6; 8 positions agree with TRBD1. Germline CDR1 LGHNA, CDR2 YNFKEQ. The V and J ends lost 0 bases and 4 bases, in that order; junction bases with no gene match: 14. CDR3 length: 20 amino acids. CDR3 sequence: CASSQDPGQGLGWGANVLTF. In DNA form, the CDR3 reads TGTGCCAGCAGCCAAGATCCAGGACAGGGTTTGGGTTGGGGGGCCAACGTCCTGACTTTC.

This chain connects TRBV5-1 to TRBJ1-3, with 7 positions matching TRBD1. Germline-derived CDR1 and CDR2 are SGHRS and YFSETQ. This CDR3 has 15 amino acids. Trimming removed 4 bases from V and 3 bases from J; junction bases left unmatched: 7. The CDR3 DNA reads as TGCGCCAGCAGCGCGGCAGGGGGTGTTGGAAACACCATATATTTT. Protein sequence: CASSAAGGVGNTIYF.